The rows below give T cell receptor beta chains drawn from one sample of a study of cytomegalovirus exposure and HLA in healthy donors. Measured with immunoSEQ multiplex PCR; TCRdb has only the in-frame clones, and not every one. The sample records roughly 160,000 clones, 80% being singletons. The sequencing input was PBMCs. The receptors stem from a young man in good health and CMV-seropositive. The CDR3 runs from the conserved cysteine through the conserved F or W. The D gene is left open where the match is weak. The size field is filled for only some rows; it gives once, few, many or a size class.

>16|TRBD2|TRBV5-4|TRBJ2-7|NA
TGTGCCAGCAGCTTGGGACTAGCGGGAGGGCCAGACGAGCAGTACTTC
CASSLGLAGGPDEQYF
>13|NA|TRBV6-5|TRBJ1-1|NA
TGTGCCAGCAGTAATTCGAGGAACACTGAAGCTTTCTTT
CASSNSRNTEAFF
>13|NA|TRBV4-2|TRBJ1-1|NA
TGTGCCAGCAGCCAAGATCGGAAGGGAGACGCTTTCTTT
CASSQDRKGDAFF
>16|NA|TRBV4-3|TRBJ2-1|NA
TGCGCCAGCAGCCAAGGGTTTGCGGGGGCTTACAATGAGCAGTTCTTC
CASSQGFAGAYNEQFF
>16|TRBD1|TRBV19|TRBJ1-4|NA
TGTGCCAGTAACACAGGGGGCGGAGGTTCTTATGAAAAACTGTTTTTT
CASNTGGGGSYEKLFF
>15|NA|TRBV5-8|TRBJ2-3|NA
TGTGCCAGCAGCTTGAGCGGACTTCGCCTAGATACGCAGTATTTT
CASSLSGLRLDTQYF
>16|TRBD2|TRBV19|TRBJ2-1|NA
TGTGCCAGTAGCTCAGGAGCGAGCGGGAGGTACAATGAGCAGTTCTTC
CASSSGASGRYNEQFF
>14|NA|TRBV15|TRBJ1-4|few
TGTGCCACCGCAACGAGCGGGCTGTTTGAAAAACTGTTTTTT
CATATSGLFEKLFF
>13|TRBD1|TRBV6-5|TRBJ1-5|NA
TGTGCCAGCAGCCGACAGGGATTCCAGCCCCAGCATTTT
CASSRQGFQPQHF
>11|TRBD1|TRBV7-9|TRBJ1-6|NA
TGCACTACAGGGGATAATTCACCCCTCCACTTT
CTTGDNSPLHF
>12|NA|TRBV7-6|TRBJ2-5|once
TGTGCCAGCAGCCGCGGGACGGAGACCCAGTACTTC
CASSRGTETQYF
>14|NA|TRBV2|TRBJ1-6|NA
TGTGCCAGCAGTCCGGGACAAACTAATTCACCCCTCCACTTT
CASSPGQTNSPLHF
>14|NA|TRBV15|TRBJ1-1|NA
TGTGCCACCAGCAGAGTGACAGGGAACACTGAAGCTTTCTTT
CATSRVTGNTEAFF
>18|TRBD2|TRBV7-9|TRBJ2-3|NA
TGTGCCAGCAGCCCTCGGGGGGGGGTTCCACTACACACAGATACGCAGTATTTT
CASSPRGGVPLHTDTQYF
>14|TRBD1|TRBV27|TRBJ2-7|NA
TGTGCCAGCAGTTTCGGGACAGCGAAGTCCGAGCAGTACTTC
CASSFGTAKSEQYF
>13|NA|TRBV19|TRBJ2-5|few
TGTGCCAGTAGTTTTGGGACATCCCAGGGCCAGTACTTC
CASSFGTSQGQYF
>16|TRBD2|TRBV2|TRBJ2-7|NA
TGTGCCAGCAGTAGTACCGTACTAGCGGGAGGCGGTTCGCAGTACTTC
CASSSTVLAGGGSQYF
>15|NA|TRBV10-1|TRBJ2-7|NA
TGCGCCGGCAGTGACGGGCAGGGCTTGCAGTACGAGCAGTACTTC
CAGSDGQGLQYEQYF
>13|TRBD1|TRBV6-5|TRBJ2-7|NA
TGTGCCAGCAGTTCCACAGGGGAGAGCGAGCAGTACTTC
CASSSTGESEQYF
>15|TRBD1|TRBV5-1|TRBJ1-4|NA
TGCGCCAGCAGCGTTGGGACAGGGGGCGGTGAAAAACTGTTTTTT
CASSVGTGGGEKLFF
>15|TRBD1|TRBV19|TRBJ1-2|NA
TGTGCCAGTAGTACGGACAGGGGGTTCGACTATGGCTACACCTTC
CASSTDRGFDYGYTF
>15|NA|TRBV5-6|TRBJ2-7|NA
TGTGCCAGCAGCTTGGCCTGGCAACAGATCTACGAGCAGTACTTC
CASSLAWQQIYEQYF
>14|TRBD2|TRBV5-1|TRBJ2-7|NA
TGCGCCAGCAGCTTTTGGGGGGGTCTCTACGAGCAGTACTTC
CASSFWGGLYEQYF
>16|TRBD1|TRBV15|TRBJ2-5|NA
TGTGCCACCAGCAGAGAGGGGACAGGGGAATGGAAGACCCAGTACTTC
CATSREGTGEWKTQYF
>13|NA|TRBV5-6|TRBJ2-5|NA
TGTGCCAGCAGCTTGGGGGCTAAGGAGACCCAGTACTTC
CASSLGAKETQYF
>16|NA|TRBV10-1|TRBJ1-5|NA
TGCGCCAGCAGTGAGTCCGGCAGGGAAGGGCGCCAGCCCCAGCATTTT
CASSESGREGRQPQHF
>12|TRBD1|TRBV27|TRBJ1-1|NA
TGTGCCAGCAGTCACAGGGGGTCTGAAGCTTTCTTT
CASSHRGSEAFF
>13|NA|TRBV9|TRBJ1-1|NA
TGTGCCAGCAGCGCGGGAACTGGGACTGAAGCTTTCTTT
CASSAGTGTEAFF
>17|TRBD2|TRBV5-1|TRBJ2-2|NA
TGCGCCAGCAGCGATGGACTAGCGGGTATCGTGTCCGGGGAGCTGTTTTTT
CASSDGLAGIVSGELFF
>13|TRBD1|TRBV29-1|TRBJ1-4|NA
TGCAGCGTGTCCCGAACAGGGGTTGAAAAACTGTTTTTT
CSVSRTGVEKLFF
>15|TRBD2|TRBV7-9|TRBJ2-1|NA
TGTGCCAGCAGCTTAGGGACTAGCTTCTACAATGAGCAGTTCTTC
CASSLGTSFYNEQFF
>15|TRBD1|TRBV6-4|TRBJ1-2|NA
TGTGCCAGCAGTGACGGGGACAGGGGGAACTATGGCTACACCTTC
CASSDGDRGNYGYTF
>16|TRBD1|TRBV18|TRBJ2-7|NA
TGTGCCAGCTCACCATTAGGGACAGGCGTGTCCTACGAGCAGTACTTC
CASSPLGTGVSYEQYF
>16|NA|TRBV11-2|TRBJ2-2|once
TGTGCCAGCAGCTTAGTCCAGGCATTAAACACCGGGGAGCTGTTTTTT
CASSLVQALNTGELFF
>14|TRBD1|TRBV11-2|TRBJ2-7|NA
TGTGCCAGCAGCTTCGACAGGGGGCTGTACGAGCAGTACTTC
CASSFDRGLYEQYF
>18|TRBD2|TRBV4-2|TRBJ2-1|NA
TGTGCCAGCAGCCAAGAATCTTGTGTTAGCGGGAGCCCTTGCGAGCAGTTCTTC
CASSQESCVSGSPCEQFF
>15|NA|TRBV9|TRBJ1-2|NA
TGTGCCAGCAGCGTGAGGTGGGGTGGGGAGGACGGCTACACCTTC
CASSVRWGGEDGYTF
>15|NA|TRBV5-1|TRBJ1-2|NA
TGCGCCAGCAGCTTGGAGGCGTCAGGCCCGGATGGCTACACCTTC
CASSLEASGPDGYTF
>12|NA|TRBV5-4|TRBJ2-5|NA
TGTGCCAGCAGCTTGGCCTCGGAGACCCAGTACTTC
CASSLASETQYF
>15|NA|TRBV9|TRBJ2-1|NA
TGTGCCAGCAGCCTCCGGGGGACAGAGTACAATGAGCAGTTCTTC
CASSLRGTEYNEQFF
>17|TRBD2|TRBV7-9|TRBJ2-7|NA
TGTGCCAGCAGCGACCCTAGCGGGGGGGCTGTTGGCGGCGAGCAGTACTTC
CASSDPSGGAVGGEQYF
>14|TRBD2|TRBV9|TRBJ2-1|NA
TGTGCCAGCAGACAAACTAGCGCCTACAATGAGCAGTTCTTC
CASRQTSAYNEQFF
>15|NA|TRBV7-9|TRBJ2-7|NA
TGTGCCAGCAGCTTAGCTGGGGCCACTAACTACGAGCAGTACTTC
CASSLAGATNYEQYF
>14|TRBD1|TRBV6-5|TRBJ1-1|few
TGTGCCAGCAGTTTGGGACAGGGGTTACCAGAAGCTTTCTTT
CASSLGQGLPEAFF
>14|NA|TRBV9|TRBJ2-3|NA
TGTGCCAGCAGCGTAGGCGGGAACACAGATACGCAGTATTTT
CASSVGGNTDTQYF
>13|TRBD1|TRBV19|TRBJ2-7|NA
TGTGCCAGTAGTAGGGACAGGGATCCCGAGCAGTACTTC
CASSRDRDPEQYF
>15|NA|TRBV5-1|TRBJ2-7|few
TGCGCCAGCAGCTTGGTTGGGGGCTATGGGTACGAGCAGTACTTC
CASSLVGGYGYEQYF
>15|NA|TRBV5-6|TRBJ2-7|NA
TGTGCCAGCAGCTTGAATCCGGGGTCGGGCTACGAGCAGTACTTC
CASSLNPGSGYEQYF
>13|NA|TRBV27|TRBJ1-1|NA
TGTGCCAGCAGCAGGGGATTGTACACTGAAGCTTTCTTT
CASSRGLYTEAFF
>17|TRBD1|TRBV11-2|TRBJ2-1|NA
TGTGCCAGCAGCGCGACTTGGCCGGGACAGCTATACAATGAGCAGTTCTTC
CASSATWPGQLYNEQFF
>12|NA|TRBV15|TRBJ2-7|NA
TGTGCCACCAGTTACTCACCCTACGAGCAGTACTTC
CATSYSPYEQYF
>12|NA|TRBV27|TRBJ1-1|NA
TGTGCCAGCACAAACGGGGGGACTGAAGCTTTCTTT
CASTNGGTEAFF
>14|NA|TRBV2|TRBJ1-2|NA
TGTGCCAGCAGTCTTAACCAGGGTAACTATGGCTACACCTTC
CASSLNQGNYGYTF
>16|TRBD2|TRBV7-8|TRBJ2-1|NA
TGTGCCAGCAGCTTAGTAGTTGCGGGGGGGGGCAATGAGCAGTTCTTC
CASSLVVAGGGNEQFF
>11|NA|TRBV27|TRBJ2-1|NA
TGTGCCAGCAAACTAGTCGGAGAGCAGTTCTTC
CASKLVGEQFF
>15|NA|TRBV27|TRBJ2-1|NA
TGTGCCAGCAGGATTAGCGGAAGCTCCTACAATGAGCAGTTCTTC
CASRISGSSYNEQFF
>15|NA|TRBV27|TRBJ2-1|NA
TGTGCCAGCAGTTTATCGTTAACCGGCTACAATGAGCAGTTCTTC
CASSLSLTGYNEQFF